This T cell receptor beta chain was retrieved from a study of T cell clones after liver transplantation. Study-level information: Graft-donor-reactive sequences were compared with third-party-reactive TCRbeta sequences from pre-transplant mixed lymphocyte reactions.

The germline V gene encodes CDR1 SGHRS and CDR2 YFSETQ. V was pared by 4 bases and J by 8 bases, with 21 bases between. The CDR3 contains 15 residues. The data were produced by immunoSEQ multiplex PCR, yet TCRdb's version contains in-frame clones alone and is incomplete. This table has some 61,000 clones, 60% to 80% appearing once. The source was CD4+ T cells from blood, collected at the 22-month timepoint. This clonotype was obtained from a human patient who received a liver transplant. Some T cells may be supplied by the graft donor. The chain is built from TRBV5-1 and TRBJ1-2; TRBD1 might be the D (5 bases). CDR3 coding DNA: TGCGCCAGCAGCCCTGAACTAGGCAGAGCAGGGGGCTACACCTTC. This translates into CASSPELGRAGGYTF. Filled out from reference TRBV5-1 and TRBJ1-2, the complete variable domain reads KAGVTQTPRYLIKTRGQQVTLSCSPISGHRSVSWYQQTPGQGLQFLFEYFSETQRNKGNFPGRFSGRQFSNSRSEMNVSTLELGDSALYLCASSPELGRAGGYTFGSGTRLTVV.